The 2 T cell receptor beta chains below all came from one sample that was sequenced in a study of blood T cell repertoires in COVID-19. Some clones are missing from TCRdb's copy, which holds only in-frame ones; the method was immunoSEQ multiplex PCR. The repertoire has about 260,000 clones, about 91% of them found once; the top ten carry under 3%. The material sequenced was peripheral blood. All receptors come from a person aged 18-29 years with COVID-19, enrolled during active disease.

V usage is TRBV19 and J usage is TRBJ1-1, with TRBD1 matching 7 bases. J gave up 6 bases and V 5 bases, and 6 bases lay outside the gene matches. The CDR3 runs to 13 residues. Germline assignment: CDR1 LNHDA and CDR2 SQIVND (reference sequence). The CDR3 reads CASSPMTGSEAFF. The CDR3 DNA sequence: TGTGCCAGTAGTCCCATGACAGGGTCTGAAGCTTTCTTT.

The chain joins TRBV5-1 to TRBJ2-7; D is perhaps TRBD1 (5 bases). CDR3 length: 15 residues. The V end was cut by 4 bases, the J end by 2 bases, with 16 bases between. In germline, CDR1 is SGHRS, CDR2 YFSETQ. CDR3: CASSPIEQGTYEQYF. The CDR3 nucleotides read TGCGCCAGCAGCCCTATCGAGCAGGGAACCTACGAGCAGTACTTC.